Below are 29 T cell receptor beta chains sequenced from a single sample in a study of shared clonotypes between healthy human individuals. Naive CD8 cells lacked CD45RO and underwent positive selection for CCR7, leaving out terminally differentiated effector memory CD45RA+ cells. The table came from immunoSEQ multiplex PCR; TCRdb's copy has only in-frame clones and leaves some out. The repertoire has hundreds of thousands of clones, roughly 95% of them found once; the top ten carry over 0.1%. Sequenced input: naive CD8+ T cells sorted from blood. The receptor set was obtained from a woman in her 30s in good health.

This clone has only one observation. V gene TRBV6-5 combines with J gene TRBJ1-2; D is possibly TRBD1 (5 bases). Trimming took 0 bases from V and 7 from J, leaving 12 bases between them. The CDR3 is 14 residues long. Germline loops: CDR1 MNHEY, CDR2 SVGAGI. The DNA for the CDR3 is TGTGCCAGCAGTTACTCGAACGGGGGGGGTGGCTACACCTTC. Protein product: CASSYSNGGGGYTF.

The chain is built from TRBV7-9 and TRBJ1-1, with D possibly being TRBD1 (5 bases). The CDR3 length is 18 residues. Germline V gene lookup returns CDR1 SEHNR and CDR2 FQNEAQ (reference sequence). V lost 5 bases and J 1 base, leaving 23 bases between the germline ends. The CDR3 DNA reads as TGTGCCAGCAGCCCCATCCTAGGAAAGGGGAGGTCGAACACTGAAGCTTTCTTT. Its translation: CASSPILGKGRSNTEAFF.

The chain uses TRBV27 and TRBJ2-7, with D maybe TRBD1 (5 bases). The germline V gene has CDR1 MNHEY and CDR2 SMNVEV (reference sequence). The CDR3 spans 15 residues. V was trimmed by 0 bases and J by 4 bases, leaving 13 bases between them. CDR3 loop: CASSLSRQTIYEQYF. CDR3 nucleotides: TGTGCCAGCAGTTTATCGAGACAGACCATATACGAGCAGTACTTC.

Only one count was recorded for this clone. The CDR3 is CASSYSGEGGQPQHF. The CDR3 DNA reads as TGTGCCAGCAGTTATAGTGGGGAGGGAGGGCAGCCCCAGCATTTT. The chain has TRBV6-5 and TRBJ1-5; D gene uncertain. From germline, CDR1 is MNHEY and CDR2 SVGAGI. The CDR3 runs to 15 residues. The ends were cut back, 3 bases at V and 7 bases at J, with 16 bases in the middle.

J is TRBJ2-5 and V is TRBV19; D unclear. CDR1 is LNHDA, CDR2 SQIVND, per germline (reference sequence). Deletions cut 3 bases from V and 0 bases from J, with 8 bases between. The CDR3 runs to 14 residues. This chain's CDR3 is CASSIMAYQETQYF. The CDR3 DNA is TGTGCCAGTAGTATTATGGCGTACCAAGAGACCCAGTACTTC.

The V gene is TRBV28, the J gene TRBJ2-7; perhaps TRBD2 as D (7 bases). Trimming removed 10 bases at V and 3 bases at J, with 19 bases between. This CDR3 comprises 14 residues. Germline lookup yields CDR1 MDHEN and CDR2 SYDVKM. The CDR3 sequence: CATERGQRDYEQYF. DNA of the CDR3: TGTGCCACCGAGCGGGGACAAAGAGACTACGAGCAGTACTTC. The entire variable domain, with the rest obtained from reference TRBV28 and TRBJ2-7, is as follows: DVKVTQSSRYLVKRTGEKVFLECVQDMDHENMFWYRQDPGLGLRLIYFSYDVKMKEKGDIPEGYSVSREKKERFSLILESASTNQTSMYLCATERGQRDYEQYFGPGTRLTVT.

V and J are TRBV11-2 and TRBJ2-2; D remains ambiguous. CDR3 length: 16 residues. The V gene's germline CDR1 is SGHAT and CDR2 FQNNGV. V was trimmed by 1 base and J by 2 bases, leaving 11 bases between them. The CDR3 DNA reads TGTGCCAGCAGCTTAGTTCCCAGTTTAAACACCGGGGAGCTGTTTTTT. Protein sequence: CASSLVPSLNTGELFF.

Concerning this clone: The junction and the germline gene differ at one end; a read error may be behind it. The chain couples TRBV29-1 to TRBJ2-7, with 9 bases identical to TRBD1. The CDR3 runs 14 residues. Germline V gene data show CDR1 as SQVTM and CDR2 as ANQGSEA. The CDR3 sequence is CSVGGTGFSDEQYF. The DNA for the CDR3 is TGCAGCGTGGGGGGGACAGGGTTCTCCGACGAGCAGTACTTC.

V and J are TRBV7-9 and TRBJ2-6, with D unresolved. Between the trimmed V and J ends, which lost 5 bases and 0 bases, there was a span of 17 bases. The CDR3 is 18 residues long. The V gene's germline CDR1 is SEHNR and CDR2 FQNEAQ (reference sequence). The CDR3 here is CASSGGFAVSSGANVLTF. CDR3 DNA: TGTGCCAGCAGCGGTGGCTTCGCGGTGAGCTCTGGGGCCAACGTCCTGACTTTC.

This chain joins TRBV2 and TRBJ1-5, with 7 bases matching TRBD1. Germline CDR1 is SNHLY and CDR2 is FYNNEI. The CDR3 sequence is 15 residues long. V trimming: 1 base; J trimming: 6 bases; junction bases outside the gene matches: 6. Here the CDR3 DNA reads TGTGCCAGCAGTGAAGGAGACAGGGTGGTTCAGCCCCAGCATTTT. This translates into CASSEGDRVVQPQHF.

This clone was seen just once. The rearrangement joins TRBV27 to TRBJ2-1, with 10 positions matching TRBD2. V shed 3 bases and J 8 bases; nucleotides not matched to a gene: 7. From germline, CDR1 is MNHEY and CDR2 SMNVEV (reference sequence). CDR3 length: 15 residues. The CDR3 region has the DNA TGTGCCAGCAGTTTCCCTAGCGGGAGACCCCATGAGCAGTTCTTC. As protein: CASSFPSGRPHEQFF.

This rearrangement joins TRBV28 to TRBJ2-1; 10 bases fit TRBD2. CDR3 length equals 13 residues. Germline CDR1 is MDHEN and CDR2 is SYDVKM. Trimming removed 7 bases from V and 7 bases from J; junction bases left unmatched: 4. This CDR3 is CASNLAGVNEQFF. As DNA, the CDR3 is TGTGCCAGCAACCTAGCGGGAGTTAATGAGCAGTTCTTC.

This sequence joins TRBV27 and TRBJ2-7; a weak D match, TRBD2 (7 bases). The CDR3 is 14 residues long. The V gene's germline CDR1 is MNHEY and CDR2 SMNVEV (reference sequence). V lost 8 bases and J 0 bases, leaving 14 bases between the germline ends. Here the CDR3 DNA reads TGTGCCAGCGGGGAGGGACATAGCTCCTACGAGCAGTACTTC. Amino acids: CASGEGHSSYEQYF.

This clone was recorded only once. The J gene is TRBJ1-1, the V gene TRBV5-4, with D unresolved. The CDR3 is 13 amino acids. Germline V gene data show CDR1 as SGHNT and CDR2 as YYREEE (reference sequence). V lost 4 bases to trimming and J lost 0 bases, with 7 bases between them. CDR3 residues: CASSPGVNTEAFF. CDR3 DNA sequence: TGTGCCAGCAGCCCCGGGGTGAACACTGAAGCTTTCTTT.

The rearrangement links TRBV2 to TRBJ2-6, with D uncertain. This CDR3 spans 13 amino acids. Germline assignment: CDR1 SNHLY and CDR2 FYNNEI. V was shortened by 8 bases and J by 0 bases, with 5 bases between the two germline ends. The CDR3 here is CASDPSGANVLTF. The CDR3 DNA reads TGTGCCAGCGACCCCTCTGGGGCCAACGTCCTGACTTTC.

This clone was recorded once. The chain combines TRBV19 with TRBJ1-5; a possible D gene is TRBD1 (5 bases). V was trimmed by 4 bases and J by 4 bases, leaving 8 bases between them. This CDR3 contains 13 residues. CDR1 is LNHDA, CDR2 SQIVND, per germline (reference sequence). CDR3 bases: TGTGCCAGTAGTACTGGGGGGAATCAGCCCCAGCATTTT. Translated, it gives CASSTGGNQPQHF.

This chain joins TRBV7-9 and TRBJ2-1; D may match TRBD1 or TRBD2 (6 bases each). This CDR3 is built from 16 residues. From germline, CDR1 is SEHNR and CDR2 FQNEAQ (reference sequence). The ends were cut back, 11 bases at V and 2 bases at J, with 22 bases in the middle. Here the CDR3 reads CASRGEVGFAYNEQFF. CDR3 nucleotides: TGTGCCTCGAGGGGGGAGGTTGGGTTTGCCTACAATGAGCAGTTCTTC.

DNA of the CDR3: TGTGCCAGCATCGTAACAGGGGGGAACACTGAAGCTTTCTTT. Translated, it gives CASIVTGGNTEAFF. This chain uses TRBV11-2 with TRBJ1-1; 8 nucleotides line up with TRBD1. Per germline, CDR1 SGHAT and CDR2 FQNNGV. The J segment lost 1 base and the V segment lost 7 bases, leaving 5 bases of the junction unmatched. The CDR3 is 14 amino acids.

This chain connects TRBV5-1 to TRBJ2-1; no reliable D call. The CDR3 has 12 amino acids. The germline gives CDR1 SGHRS, CDR2 YFSETQ. Trimming removed 4 bases at V and 4 bases at J, with 6 bases between. CDR3 protein: CASSQAYNEQFF. CDR3 DNA: TGCGCCAGCAGCCAAGCTTACAATGAGCAGTTCTTC.

The chain carries TRBV10-3 and TRBJ2-3; the D is unclear. CDR3 size: 12 residues. V was clipped by 2 bases and J by 4 bases, with 4 bases between them. Germline CDR1 reads ENHRY; CDR2 reads SYGVKD. CDR3 sequence reads: CAISEGADTQYF. The DNA for the CDR3 is TGTGCCATCAGTGAGGGGGCAGATACGCAGTATTTT.

V and J are TRBV19 and TRBJ2-7, with D perhaps being TRBD1 or TRBD2 (5 bases each). This CDR3 comprises 16 residues. Trimming stripped 0 bases from V and 6 bases from J, with 18 bases between. Looked up from germline, CDR1 is LNHDA and CDR2 is SQIVND (reference sequence). CDR3 in amino acids: CASSIDADLEGREQYF. Here the CDR3 DNA reads TGTGCCAGTAGTATAGATGCGGACCTAGAGGGGCGCGAGCAGTACTTC. Full variable domain (outside the CDR3, taken from reference TRBV19 and TRBJ2-7): DGGITQSPKYLFRKEGQNVTLSCEQNLNHDAMYWYRQDPGQGLRLIYYSQIVNDFQKGDIAEGYSVSREKKESFPLTVTSAQKNPTAFYLCASSIDADLEGREQYFGPGTRLTVT.

The chain joins TRBV29-1 to TRBJ2-3; TRBD2 is a possible D gene (5 bases). Germline-derived CDR1 and CDR2 are SQVTM and ANQGSEA. V was shortened by 3 bases and J by 4 bases, with 8 bases between the two germline ends. CDR3 length: 12 residues. Here the CDR3 DNA reads TGCAGCGTTGACGAGGGCCCAGATACGCAGTATTTT. Amino acids: CSVDEGPDTQYF.

The rearrangement joins TRBV29-1 to TRBJ2-3; D might be TRBD1 (5 bases). Trimming shortened V by 6 bases and J by 0 bases, and 16 bases separated the two germline ends. The CDR3 runs to 15 residues. Germline CDR1 SQVTM, CDR2 ANQGSEA. For the CDR3, the DNA is TGCAGCGTCCTGAGGTCCCAGGGCAGCACAGATACGCAGTATTTT. It translates to CSVLRSQGSTDTQYF.

This chain uses TRBV19 with TRBJ2-1; D is perhaps TRBD1 (6 bases). Looked up from germline, CDR1 is LNHDA and CDR2 is SQIVND (reference sequence). V gave up 3 bases and J gave up 2 bases, with 8 bases separating them. There are 14 residues in the CDR3. The CDR3 bases are TGTGCCAGTAGTATCGGGACAACCTACAATGAGCAGTTCTTC. As protein: CASSIGTTYNEQFF.

Only one count was recorded for this clone. The rearrangement uses TRBV7-2 and TRBJ2-7; D remains unclear. The V gene lost 1 base and the J gene lost 3 bases, with 10 bases spanning the gap. This CDR3 has 14 residues. CDR1 is SGHTA and CDR2 is FQGNSA in the germline V gene. DNA for the CDR3: TGTGCCAGCAGCTTAGAAGGGCGGTTCTACGAGCAGTACTTC. It translates to CASSLEGRFYEQYF.

The chain combines TRBV28 with TRBJ2-7; D possibly corresponds to TRBD2 (5 bases). The CDR3 length is 13 residues. Germline CDR1 MDHEN, CDR2 SYDVKM. Trimming stripped 7 bases from V and 0 bases from J, with 10 bases between. CDR3 region: CASKEAVSYEQYF. CDR3 nucleotides: TGTGCCAGCAAGGAGGCAGTCTCCTACGAGCAGTACTTC.

Worth noting for this clone: This same CDR3 is encoded by further DNA sequences in the sample. The rearrangement joins TRBV6-5 to TRBJ2-5, with a tentative D call TRBD2 (5 bases). The CDR3 spans 12 residues. V was pared by 6 bases and J by 4 bases, with 9 bases between. CDR1 and CDR2 (germline): MNHEY, SVGAGI. The CDR3 DNA follows: TGTGCCAGCAGCCCCGGAGGAGAGACCCAGTACTTC. Translated: CASSPGGETQYF.

J is TRBJ2-7 and V is TRBV28; 11 nucleotides agree with TRBD1. Germline-derived CDR1 and CDR2 are MDHEN and SYDVKM. Germline trimming cut 2 bases from V and 6 bases from J; bases unmatched to any gene: 9. The CDR3 is 16 amino acids. CDR3 DNA: TGTGCCAGCAGTTTAGAGCCGGGACAGGGGGTCTTCGAGCAGTACTTC. This encodes CASSLEPGQGVFEQYF.

This clone came up once. This chain connects TRBV6-5 to TRBJ1-4; possible D gene TRBD1, 5 bases. Germline V gene data show CDR1 as MNHEY and CDR2 as SVGAGI. The CDR3 consists of 12 residues. V lost 6 bases to trimming and J lost 7 bases, with 9 bases between them. For the CDR3, the DNA is TGTGCCAGCAGCCTGGGGGGTGAAAAACTGTTTTTT. Its translation is CASSLGGEKLFF.